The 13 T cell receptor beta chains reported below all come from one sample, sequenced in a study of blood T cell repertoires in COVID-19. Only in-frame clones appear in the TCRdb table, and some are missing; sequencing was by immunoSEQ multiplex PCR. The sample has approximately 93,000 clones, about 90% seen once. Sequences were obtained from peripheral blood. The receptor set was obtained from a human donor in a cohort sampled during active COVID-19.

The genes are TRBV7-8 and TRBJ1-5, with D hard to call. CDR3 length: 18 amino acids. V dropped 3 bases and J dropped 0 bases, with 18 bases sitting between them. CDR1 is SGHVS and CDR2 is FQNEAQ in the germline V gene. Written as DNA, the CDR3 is TGTGCCAGCAGCTTCCGGACTGCTGACCTATATAGCAATCAGCCCCAGCATTTT. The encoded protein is CASSFRTADLYSNQPQHF. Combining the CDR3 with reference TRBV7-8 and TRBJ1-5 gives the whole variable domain GAGVSQSPRYKVAKRGQDVALRCDPISGHVSLFWYQQALGQGPEFLTYFQNEAQLDKSGLPSDRFFAERPEGSVSTLKIQRTQQEDSAVYLCASSFRTADLYSNQPQHFGDGTRLSIL.

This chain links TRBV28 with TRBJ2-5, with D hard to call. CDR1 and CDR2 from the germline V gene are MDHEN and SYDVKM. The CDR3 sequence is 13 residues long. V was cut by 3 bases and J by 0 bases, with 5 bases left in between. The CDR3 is CASSFSYQETQYF. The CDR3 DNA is TGTGCCAGCAGTTTCTCGTACCAAGAGACCCAGTACTTC. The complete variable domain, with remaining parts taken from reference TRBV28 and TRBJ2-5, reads DVKVTQSSRYLVKRTGEKVFLECVQDMDHENMFWYRQDPGLGLRLIYFSYDVKMKEKGDIPEGYSVSREKKERFSLILESASTNQTSMYLCASSFSYQETQYFGPGTRLLVL.

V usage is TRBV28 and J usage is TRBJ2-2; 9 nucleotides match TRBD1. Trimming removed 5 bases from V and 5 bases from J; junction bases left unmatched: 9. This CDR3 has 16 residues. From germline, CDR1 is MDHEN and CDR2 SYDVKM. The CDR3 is CASSPTGGGRTGELFF. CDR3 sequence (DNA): TGTGCCAGCAGTCCGACAGGGGGTGGTAGGACCGGGGAGCTGTTTTTT.

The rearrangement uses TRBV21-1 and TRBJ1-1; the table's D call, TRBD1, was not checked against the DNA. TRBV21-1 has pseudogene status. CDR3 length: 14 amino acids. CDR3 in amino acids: CASSKGKGHTEAFF. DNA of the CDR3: TGTGCCAGCAGCAAAGGGAAGGGGCACACTGAAGCTTTCTTT.

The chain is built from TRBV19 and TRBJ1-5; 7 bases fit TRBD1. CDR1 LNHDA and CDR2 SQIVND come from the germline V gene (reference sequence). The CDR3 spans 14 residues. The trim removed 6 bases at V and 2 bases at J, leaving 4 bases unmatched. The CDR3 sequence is CASSLGQGNQPQHF. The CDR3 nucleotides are TGTGCCAGTAGCCTCGGACAGGGCAATCAGCCCCAGCATTTT.

The CDR3 protein is CASSVHSGQRVYEQYF. CDR3 sequence (DNA): TGTGCCAGCAGTGTCCACTCAGGACAGAGAGTCTACGAGCAGTACTTC. The chain combines TRBV28 with TRBJ2-7; TRBD1 might be the D (6 bases). Looked up from germline, CDR1 is MDHEN and CDR2 is SYDVKM. CDR3 size: 16 residues. V was clipped by 5 bases and J by 3 bases, with 20 bases between them.

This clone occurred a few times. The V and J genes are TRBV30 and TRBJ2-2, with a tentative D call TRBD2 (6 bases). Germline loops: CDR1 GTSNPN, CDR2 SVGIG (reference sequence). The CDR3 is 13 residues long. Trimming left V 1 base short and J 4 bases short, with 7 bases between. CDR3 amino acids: CAWSATSTGELFF. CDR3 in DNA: TGTGCCTGGAGTGCGACTAGCACCGGGGAGCTGTTTTTT.

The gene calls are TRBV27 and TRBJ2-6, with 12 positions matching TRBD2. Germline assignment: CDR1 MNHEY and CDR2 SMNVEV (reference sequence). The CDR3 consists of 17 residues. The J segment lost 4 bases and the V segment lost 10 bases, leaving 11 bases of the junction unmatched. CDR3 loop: CATTRLAGDQGANVLTF. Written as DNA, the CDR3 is TGTGCCACTACGCGACTAGCGGGAGATCAAGGGGCCAACGTCCTGACTTTC.

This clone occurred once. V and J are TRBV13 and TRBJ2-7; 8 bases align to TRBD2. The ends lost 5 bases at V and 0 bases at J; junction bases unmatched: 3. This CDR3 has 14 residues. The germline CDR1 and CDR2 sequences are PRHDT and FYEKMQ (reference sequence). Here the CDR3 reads CASSVSGNSYEQYF. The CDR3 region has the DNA TGTGCCAGCAGCGTTAGCGGGAACTCCTACGAGCAGTACTTC.

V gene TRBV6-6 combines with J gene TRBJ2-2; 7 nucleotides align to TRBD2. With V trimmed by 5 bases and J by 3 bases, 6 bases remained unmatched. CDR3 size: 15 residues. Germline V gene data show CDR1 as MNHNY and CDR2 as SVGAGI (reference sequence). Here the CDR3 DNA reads TGTGCCAGCAGTGGAGGGAGGGCCGACACCGGGGAGCTGTTTTTT. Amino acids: CASSGGRADTGELFF.

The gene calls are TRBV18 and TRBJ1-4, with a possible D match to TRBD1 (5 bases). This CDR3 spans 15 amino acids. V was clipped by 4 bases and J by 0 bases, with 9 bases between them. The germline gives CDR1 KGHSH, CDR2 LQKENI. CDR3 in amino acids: CASSQGFATNEKLFF. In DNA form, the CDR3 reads TGTGCCAGCTCACAGGGGTTTGCAACTAATGAAAAACTGTTTTTT.

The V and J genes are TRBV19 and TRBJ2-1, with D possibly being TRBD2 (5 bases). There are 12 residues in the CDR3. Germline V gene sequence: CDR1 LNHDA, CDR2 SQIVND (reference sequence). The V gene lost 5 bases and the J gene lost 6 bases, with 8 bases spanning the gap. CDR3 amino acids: CASSSGVNEQFF. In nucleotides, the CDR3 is TGTGCCAGTAGTTCCGGGGTCAATGAGCAGTTCTTC.

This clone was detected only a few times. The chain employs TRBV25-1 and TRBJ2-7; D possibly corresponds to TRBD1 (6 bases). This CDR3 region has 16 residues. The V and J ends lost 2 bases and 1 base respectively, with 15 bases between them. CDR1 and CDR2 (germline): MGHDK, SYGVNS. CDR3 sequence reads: CASSEPPGTPSYEQYF. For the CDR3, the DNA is TGTGCCAGCAGTGAACCCCCCGGGACACCTTCCTACGAGCAGTACTTC.